This note documents a single T cell receptor (beta chain) sequence. The record originates from a study of blood T cell repertoires in COVID-19. Study details: Sites across the United States, Italy and Spain contributed samples from acute and convalescent COVID-19. Nucleic acid was either cDNA or gDNA, and it came from T cells, B-cell-depleted T cells, or PBMCs.

The length of the CDR3 is 14 residues. The germline gives CDR1 MNHEY, CDR2 SVGEGT. Trimming took 6 bases from V and 6 from J, leaving 15 bases between them. In the study's own analysis: Reference gene primers were amplified, and this amplification served to estimate nucleated cell counts. Sequencing was performed with immunoSEQ multiplex PCR; in TCRdb, only in-frame clones are kept and a portion is missing. V, J and clone size reflect that table, while D and trimming were determined from the DNA. Of 140,000 to 150,000 clones detected, more than 60% appear once; the ten largest clones hold roughly 2%.

The chain has TRBV6-2 or TRBV6-3 and TRBJ1-5; D may be TRBD1 (6 bases). The specimen was peripheral blood. This sequence originates from a woman in her sixties or seventies with acute or convalescent COVID-19. CDR3: CASRYDRIRQPQHF. As DNA, the CDR3 is TGTGCCAGCAGGTACGACAGGATCCGTCAGCCCCAGCATTTT.